This T cell receptor (beta chain) derives from a study of Graves' ophthalmopathy and Graves' hyperthyroidism. This clonotype was seen repeatedly, ten times or more. The diagnosis was founded upon clinical symptoms, serum thyroxine, TRAb, thyroid ultrasound and orbital computed tomography. TCR beta CDR3 regions were amplified from RNA transcripts. First-round RT-PCR with HTBI primers preceded a second-round multiplex PCR. TCRdb used MiXCR to reprocess the multiplex PCR reads, holding one entry per CDR3 protein. The sample yields 220,000 or so distinct CDR3 sequences, under 25% seen once. CDR3 length: 17 amino acids. V was cut by 4 bases and J by 0 bases, with 13 bases left in between. Germline lookup yields CDR1 MRHNA and CDR2 SNTAGT.

Sequenced: peripheral blood. This chain uses TRBV6-4 with TRBJ2-6, with D possibly being TRBD1 (6 bases). The source of this sequence is a woman in her fifties or sixties with Graves' ophthalmopathy. CDR3 nucleotide sequence: TGTGCCAGCAGTGTCTCCGCAGGGGTCTCTGGGGCCAACGTCCTGACTTTC. Its protein product is CASSVSAGVSGANVLTF.